These 24 T cell receptor beta chains were all obtained from the same sample, sequenced in a study of T-cell reconstitution after alpha-beta-depleted transplantation in children. Unique molecular identifiers were incorporated when the TCRbeta library was constructed. TCRdb re-called the PCR reads with MiXCR, one entry per CDR3 protein. The repertoire holds about 74,000 distinct CDR3 sequences, with 11% to 15% as singletons. The starting material was PBMCs, mostly from graft donor cells, obtained 180 days after TCRalphabeta/CD19-depleted stem cell transplant. The receptors were gathered from a male patient between 2 and 9 years old who had a stem cell transplant for acute lymphoblastic leukemia, so the T cells may come from the graft donor.

This clonotype has only a few counts. The V gene is TRBV4-1, the J gene TRBJ1-2; TRBD1 is a possible D gene (5 bases). Germline CDR1 reads MGHRA; CDR2 reads YSYEKL. V was shortened by 0 bases and J by 3 bases, with 11 bases between the two germline ends. This CDR3 is 15 amino acids long. For the CDR3, the DNA is TGCGCCAGCAGCCAAGAGGAGGACATTTACTATGGCTACACCTTC. Its translation is CASSQEEDIYYGYTF.

This clonotype was detected a few times. The genes are TRBV27 and TRBJ2-1, with 9 positions matching TRBD2. This CDR3 has 13 residues. With 5 bases clipped from V and 10 bases from J, the junction kept 6 bases outside the gene matches. The germline V gene encodes CDR1 MNHEY and CDR2 SMNVEV (reference sequence). In nucleotides, the CDR3 is TGTGCCAGCAGTCCGAGCGGGGGGCGGGAGCAGTTCTTC. The encoded protein is CASSPSGGREQFF.

The CDR3, as DNA: TGCGCCAGCAGCCAGAGGGGAGGGGGCGAATACGAGCAGTACTTC. The encoded protein is CASSQRGGGEYEQYF. J is TRBJ2-7 and V is TRBV4-3; D is tentatively TRBD1 or TRBD2 (7 bases each). The CDR3 is made up of 15 amino acids. Trimming shortened V by 3 bases and J by 4 bases, and 16 bases separated the two germline ends. CDR1 and CDR2 (germline): LGHNA, YSLEER.

This clonotype was seen a few times. The V call is TRBV7-3, the J call TRBJ2-1; TRBD1 is a possible D gene (6 bases). V lost 2 bases, J lost 6 bases, and 11 bases lay in between. This CDR3 has 14 amino acids. CDR1 and CDR2 (germline): SGHTA, FQGTGA. DNA of the CDR3: TGTGCCAGCAGCTTACAGGGACACGGCAATGAGCAGTTCTTC. Its protein product is CASSLQGHGNEQFF.

J is TRBJ1-1 and V is TRBV20-1; D possibly corresponds to TRBD1 (6 bases). This CDR3 comprises 15 residues. Germline assignment: CDR1 DFQATT and CDR2 SNEGSKA (reference sequence). With 1 base removed from V and 1 base from J, the gap between germline ends came to 13 bases. The CDR3 DNA reads as TGCAGTGCTAGAGTGGGGGGGCGAGGGAACACTGAAGCTTTCTTT. As protein: CSARVGGRGNTEAFF.

The chain recombines TRBV18 with TRBJ1-2; a possible D gene is TRBD1 (6 bases). The V and J ends lost 1 base and 2 bases respectively, with 8 bases between them. CDR3 length: 14 residues. Germline CDR1 KGHSH, CDR2 LQKENI. The DNA of the CDR3 is TGTGCCAGCTCACCACGGGGGACAAACTATGGCTACACCTTC. Translating gives CASSPRGTNYGYTF. Filled out from reference TRBV18 and TRBJ1-2, the complete variable domain reads NAGVMQNPRHLVRRRGQEARLRCSPMKGHSHVYWYRQLPEEGLKFMVYLQKENIIDESGMPKERFSAEFPKEGPSILRIQQVVRGDSAAYFCASSPRGTNYGYTFGSGTRLTVV.

The J gene is TRBJ1-2, the V gene TRBV29-1, with 9 positions matching TRBD1. Germline loops: CDR1 SQVTM, CDR2 ANQGSEA. With 4 bases clipped from V and 4 bases from J, the junction kept 10 bases outside the gene matches. The CDR3 contains 15 residues. CDR3 in amino acids: CSVVPEQGARYGYTF. As DNA, the CDR3 is TGCAGCGTTGTGCCCGAACAGGGGGCACGCTATGGCTACACCTTC.

This clonotype was seen a handful of times. The V and J genes are TRBV5-1 and TRBJ1-2; D ambiguous. The V gene lost 0 bases and the J gene lost 4 bases, with 13 bases spanning the gap. The CDR3 runs 15 residues. In germline, CDR1 is SGHRS, CDR2 YFSETQ. CDR3 in DNA: TGCGCCAGCAGCTTGGTGGGGTCCGCAGGCTATGGCTACACCTTC. Translation gives CASSLVGSAGYGYTF. Supplemented by reference TRBV5-1 and TRBJ1-2, the full variable domain reads KAGVTQTPRYLIKTRGQQVTLSCSPISGHRSVSWYQQTPGQGLQFLFEYFSETQRNKGNFPGRFSGRQFSNSRSEMNVSTLELGDSALYLCASSLVGSAGYGYTFGSGTRLTVV.

In this sample, this clonotype turned up many times. The chain has TRBV10-3 and TRBJ1-2; D unresolved. This CDR3 is built from 15 residues. Trimming removed 10 bases at V and 4 bases at J, with 22 bases between. The germline gives CDR1 ENHRY, CDR2 SYGVKD. The CDR3 nucleotides read TGTGCCACCGTTTCCGGGCCGGCAACCTTCTATGGCTACACCTTC. Translated, it gives CATVSGPATFYGYTF.

This clonotype is medium-sized within its sample. The CDR3 is CASSSTGLAGLYNEQFF. CDR3 DNA sequence: TGTGCCAGCAGTTCTACTGGACTAGCGGGGCTCTACAATGAGCAGTTCTTC. This rearrangement joins TRBV27 to TRBJ2-1; 12 nucleotides align to TRBD2. J was trimmed by 3 bases and V by 4 bases; bases with no gene match: 7. CDR1 and CDR2 from the germline V gene are MNHEY and SMNVEV (reference sequence). The CDR3 contains 17 residues.

This clonotype was counted a few times. The chain carries TRBV5-1 and TRBJ2-6; 7 bases map to TRBD1. Germline V CDR1 and CDR2: SGHRS, YFSETQ. The CDR3 spans 18 residues. Germline trimming cut 9 bases from V and 1 base from J; bases unmatched to any gene: 16. This chain's CDR3 is CAKSGYRGDRSGANVLTF. The CDR3 coding sequence is TGCGCCAAGTCGGGATACAGGGGTGATAGGTCTGGGGCCAACGTCCTGACTTTC.

The chain couples TRBV28 to TRBJ2-7; 9 bases match TRBD2. CDR3 length equals 15 residues. CDR1 is MDHEN and CDR2 is SYDVKM in the germline V gene. The J segment lost 3 bases and the V segment lost 5 bases, leaving 8 bases of the junction unmatched. As DNA, the CDR3 is TGTGCCAGCAGTCCAGGGACTAGCAATAGCTACGAGCAGTACTTC. Translation gives CASSPGTSNSYEQYF.

The chain links TRBV20-1 to TRBJ1-6, with D possibly matching TRBD1 (5 bases). The CDR3 is 14 amino acids. V was pared by 5 bases and J by 9 bases, with 17 bases between. In germline, CDR1 is DFQATT, CDR2 SNEGSKA (reference sequence). The CDR3 here is CSAGVGAGGSPLHF. For the CDR3, the DNA is TGCAGTGCTGGTGTAGGGGCCGGGGGTTCACCCCTCCACTTT.

This clonotype was seen only a few times. V is TRBV7-9 and J is TRBJ1-2; possible D gene TRBD1, 5 bases. V was shortened by 1 base and J by 1 base, with 10 bases between the two germline ends. CDR1 is SEHNR, CDR2 FQNEAQ, per germline (reference sequence). CDR3 length equals 15 residues. Here the CDR3 reads CASSLEVQGNYGYTF. The CDR3 DNA is TGTGCCAGCAGCTTAGAGGTGCAGGGTAACTATGGCTACACCTTC.

The rearrangement uses TRBV5-1 and TRBJ1-1, with D uncertain. Deletions cut 0 bases from V and 3 bases from J, with 0 bases between. Looked up from germline, CDR1 is SGHRS and CDR2 is YFSETQ. The CDR3 extends over 11 amino acids. The CDR3 loop is CASSLDTEAFF. The DNA of the CDR3 is TGCGCCAGCAGCTTGGACACTGAAGCTTTCTTT. Combining the CDR3 with reference TRBV5-1 and TRBJ1-1 gives the whole variable domain KAGVTQTPRYLIKTRGQQVTLSCSPISGHRSVSWYQQTPGQGLQFLFEYFSETQRNKGNFPGRFSGRQFSNSRSEMNVSTLELGDSALYLCASSLDTEAFFGQGTRLTVV.

This chain connects TRBV6-5 to TRBJ2-2; unclear D gene. Germline V gives CDR1 MNHEY, CDR2 SVGAGI. V lost 5 bases and J 5 bases, leaving 12 bases between the germline ends. This CDR3 is 14 amino acids long. The CDR3 DNA reads as TGTGCCAGCAGTAATACTCCCAATACCGGGGAGCTGTTTTTT. Translated, it gives CASSNTPNTGELFF.

The chain uses TRBV5-1 and TRBJ2-2, with D perhaps TRBD1 (6 bases). The V and J ends lost 0 bases and 7 bases respectively, with 10 bases between them. Germline V CDR1 and CDR2: SGHRS, YFSETQ. This CDR3 region has 14 residues. The chain's CDR3 is CASSLGTDGGELFF. Written as DNA, the CDR3 is TGCGCCAGCAGCTTGGGGACAGACGGCGGGGAGCTGTTTTTT. Full variable domain (remainder filled in from reference TRBV5-1 and TRBJ2-2): KAGVTQTPRYLIKTRGQQVTLSCSPISGHRSVSWYQQTPGQGLQFLFEYFSETQRNKGNFPGRFSGRQFSNSRSEMNVSTLELGDSALYLCASSLGTDGGELFFGEGSRLTVL.

The chain is built from TRBV6-6 and TRBJ1-2, with D unclear. Germline V gene sequence: CDR1 MNHNY, CDR2 SVGAGI (reference sequence). CDR3 length: 12 residues. The CDR3 reads CVVSAENYGYTF. CDR3 DNA: TGTGTCGTTTCAGCGGAGAACTATGGCTACACCTTC.

This clonotype occurred once. The CDR3 nucleotides are TGTGCCAGCTCACCGACAGGGCGGAACGGTGGCTACACCTTC. Its protein product is CASSPTGRNGGYTF. The rearrangement uses TRBV18 and TRBJ1-2; TRBD1 agrees at 7 bases. The CDR3 extends over 14 amino acids. Germline-derived CDR1 and CDR2 are KGHSH and LQKENI. Losses at the gene ends were 3 bases for V and 7 bases for J; bases not matched to a gene: 8.

This clonotype was seen only a few times. V usage is TRBV28 and J usage is TRBJ2-7; TRBD2 aligns across 12 bases. Germline V gene sequence: CDR1 MDHEN, CDR2 SYDVKM. V was clipped by 3 bases and J by 0 bases; unmatched bases: 6. There are 17 residues in the CDR3. CDR3: CASSLVLAGGSSYEQYF. As DNA, the CDR3 is TGTGCCAGCAGTTTGGTTCTAGCGGGAGGGAGCTCCTACGAGCAGTACTTC.

J is TRBJ1-2 and V is TRBV2; no clear D. The CDR3 is made up of 13 amino acids. The germline gives CDR1 SNHLY, CDR2 FYNNEI. V lost 4 bases and J 2 bases, leaving 8 bases between the germline ends. DNA for the CDR3: TGTGCCAGCAGTGGGTGGCGGAACTATGGCTACACCTTC. It translates to CASSGWRNYGYTF.

The chain has TRBV5-1 and TRBJ2-7; a weak D match, TRBD2 (5 bases). The CDR3 contains 13 residues. CDR1 and CDR2 from the germline V gene are SGHRS and YFSETQ. Trimming stripped 3 bases from V and 2 bases from J, with 9 bases between. The CDR3 region has the DNA TGCGCCAGCAGCTACGGGGTCCCCTACGAGCAGTACTTC. Protein: CASSYGVPYEQYF.

This clonotype was detected only a few times. The chain employs TRBV4-2 and TRBJ2-5; 7 bases align to TRBD1. This CDR3 is 15 amino acids long. The V gene end was trimmed by 3 bases and the J gene end by 7 bases; junction bases not matched to a gene: 11. Germline assignment: CDR1 LGHNA and CDR2 YNFKEQ. CDR3 DNA sequence: TGTGCCAGCAGCCAGGGCACAGGGGCCGGAGGGACCCAGTACTTC. Protein sequence: CASSQGTGAGGTQYF.

The table lists this clonotype with a few counts. The chain combines TRBV7-9 with TRBJ2-5; unclear D gene. From germline, CDR1 is SEHNR and CDR2 FQNEAQ (reference sequence). V shed 5 bases and J shed 9 bases, with 13 bases lying between them. The CDR3 contains 12 residues. Here the CDR3 reads CASSDQNSAQYF. CDR3 nucleotide sequence: TGTGCCAGCAGCGATCAAAACTCGGCCCAGTACTTC.